Described below is a single T cell receptor beta chain sequence and its context. The record originates from a study of blood T cell repertoires in COVID-19. In the study overall: T cells, B-cell-depleted T cells, or PBMCs provided the cDNA or gDNA that served as material.

The protocol was immunoSEQ multiplex PCR, while the TCRdb copy is restricted to in-frame clones and leaves out a portion. The sample lists roughly 60,000 clones, roughly four fifths occurring once. The sequenced material came from peripheral blood. This TCR was sampled from a man in his 60s with acute or convalescent COVID-19.

The CDR3 bases are TGTGCCTGGAGTGCGACAGGGCAGGGGCCAGATACGCAGTATTTT. Amino acid sequence: CAWSATGQGPDTQYF. V gene TRBV30 combines with J gene TRBJ2-3, with 7 bases fitting TRBD1. Per germline, CDR1 GTSNPN and CDR2 SVGIG (reference sequence). V lost 1 base to trimming and J lost 4 bases; unmatched junction nucleotides: 8. The CDR3 is 15 amino acids.